Following are 8 T cell receptor beta chains from one sample sequenced in a study of cytomegalovirus exposure and HLA in healthy donors. Only in-frame clones appear in the TCRdb table, and some are missing; sequencing was by immunoSEQ multiplex PCR. The data contain about 120,000 clones, 89% of them singletons. The source material was PBMCs. These receptor sequences come from a young woman in good health and CMV-seronegative.

The chain combines TRBV19 with TRBJ1-5; 8 nucleotides agree with TRBD1. CDR3 length: 14 residues. J lost 6 bases, V lost 1 base, and 2 bases had no gene match. Germline-derived CDR1 and CDR2 are LNHDA and SQIVND (reference sequence). DNA for the CDR3: TGTGCCAGTAGTATAGCAGGGGGCGGTCAGCCCCAGCATTTT. Amino acids: CASSIAGGGQPQHF.

The chain joins TRBV27 to TRBJ1-5, with 7 bases lining up with TRBD1. This CDR3 region has 17 residues. In germline, CDR1 is MNHEY, CDR2 SMNVEV (reference sequence). The trim removed 3 bases at V and 0 bases at J, leaving 8 bases unmatched. CDR3: CASSLGTAQNSNQPQHF. CDR3 nucleotides: TGTGCCAGCAGTTTGGGGACAGCCCAGAATAGCAATCAGCCCCAGCATTTT.

This clone was seen once. V and J are TRBV4-1 and TRBJ2-2; 9 bases map to TRBD1. Germline CDR1 reads MGHRA; CDR2 reads YSYEKL. This CDR3 comprises 17 residues. Trimming cost V 4 bases and J 5 bases; bases outside gene matches: 11. The CDR3 region is CASSRPGTGLRTGELFF. The CDR3 DNA sequence: TGCGCCAGCAGCCGCCCGGGGACAGGGTTGAGGACCGGGGAGCTGTTTTTT.

The chain links TRBV5-1 to TRBJ2-1; 11 nucleotides agree with TRBD2. The CDR3 is 14 residues long. The trim removed 7 bases at V and 5 bases at J, leaving 5 bases unmatched. The germline V gene encodes CDR1 SGHRS and CDR2 YFSETQ. The CDR3 loop is CASRASGRHNEQFF. The CDR3 bases are TGCGCCAGCCGGGCTAGCGGGAGGCACAATGAGCAGTTCTTC.

The rearrangement links TRBV5-4 to TRBJ2-5; D is undetermined. Germline V gene lookup returns CDR1 SGHNT and CDR2 YYREEE (reference sequence). The CDR3 totals 13 residues. The V gene lost 0 bases and the J gene lost 0 bases, with 3 bases spanning the gap. DNA for the CDR3: TGTGCCAGCAGCTTGGCCAACCAAGAGACCCAGTACTTC. It yields the protein CASSLANQETQYF.

The chain joins TRBV29-1 to TRBJ2-7; D gene uncertain. The CDR3 sequence is 11 residues long. V was shortened by 4 bases and J by 4 bases, with 8 bases between the two germline ends. CDR1 is SQVTM, CDR2 ANQGSEA, per germline. The CDR3 region has the DNA TGCAGCGTTGCATCAGGATACGAGCAGTACTTC. Its protein product is CSVASGYEQYF.

This chain connects TRBV11-3 to TRBJ2-1; the match to TRBD2 covers 10 bases. The CDR3 covers 16 residues. V shed 4 bases, J shed 9 bases, and the junction held 12 bases outside the gene matches. Germline V gene data show CDR1 as SGHNT and CDR2 as YENEEA. Written as DNA, the CDR3 is TGTGCCAGCAGCTCCCTAGGTAGCGGGAGGCCTAGTGAGCAGTTCTTC. Translating gives CASSSLGSGRPSEQFF.

The genes are TRBV9 and TRBJ2-1; D gene ambiguous. Trimming took 0 bases from V and 9 from J, leaving 10 bases between them. This CDR3 is 13 amino acids long. The germline V gene has CDR1 SGDLS and CDR2 YYNGEE. The CDR3 nucleotides read TGTGCCAGCAGCGTAGCTGAGCAGGCTGAGCAGTTCTTC. Translation: CASSVAEQAEQFF.